This record covers a single T cell receptor beta chain. As processed by the authors: Amplification with reference gene primers provided the estimates of nucleated cell counts. Only in-frame clones appear in the TCRdb table, and some are missing; sequencing was by immunoSEQ multiplex PCR. That table is the source of V, J and clone size, and D and trimming were worked out from the DNA. Of just over 250,000 clones in the sample, about 87% are singletons; the top ten hold more than 8.5%. This entry belongs to a study of blood T cell repertoires in COVID-19. As for the study in general: Samples representing acute and convalescent COVID-19 were sourced from the United States, Italy and Spain. PBMCs, B-cell-depleted T cells, or T cells provided the cDNA or gDNA that made up the material.

Germline trimming cut 0 bases from V and 0 bases from J; bases unmatched to any gene: 8. Germline V gene data show CDR1 as MNHEY and CDR2 as SVGEGT. This CDR3 comprises 19 residues. Patients from Seattle were sampled longitudinally, starting during active infection. This TCR came from a woman aged 70-85 years with COVID-19, enrolled during active disease. What was sequenced was peripheral blood. This sequence joins TRBV6-2 or TRBV6-3 and TRBJ2-5; 12 bases are shared with TRBD2. The CDR3 sequence: CASSYSTGLAGMYQETQYF. The DNA of the CDR3 is TGTGCCAGCAGTTACTCAACCGGACTAGCGGGGATGTACCAAGAGACCCAGTACTTC.